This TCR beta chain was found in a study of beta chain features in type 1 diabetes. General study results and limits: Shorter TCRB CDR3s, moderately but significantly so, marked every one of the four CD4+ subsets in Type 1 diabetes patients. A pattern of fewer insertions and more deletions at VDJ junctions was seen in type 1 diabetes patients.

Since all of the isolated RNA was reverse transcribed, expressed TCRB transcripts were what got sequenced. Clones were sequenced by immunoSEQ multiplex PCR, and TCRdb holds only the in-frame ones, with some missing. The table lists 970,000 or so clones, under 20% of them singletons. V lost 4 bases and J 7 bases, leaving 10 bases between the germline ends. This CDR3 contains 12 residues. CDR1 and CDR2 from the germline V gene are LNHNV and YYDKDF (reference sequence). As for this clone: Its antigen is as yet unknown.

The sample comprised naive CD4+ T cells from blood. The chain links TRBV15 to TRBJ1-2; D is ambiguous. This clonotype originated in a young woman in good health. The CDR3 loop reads CATSTPWLGYTF. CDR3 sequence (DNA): TGTGCCACCAGCACCCCTTGGCTTGGCTACACCTTC.